This TCR beta chain came from a study of spatial heterogeneity in lung cancer. The CDR3 length is 14 residues. Trimming cost V 6 bases and J 6 bases; bases outside gene matches: 8. TCRdb recomputed calls from the 5' RACE reads with MiXCR, one row per CDR3 protein. The sample comprises more than 30,000 distinct CDR3 sequences, approximately 5.2% of which are singletons, and 20% to 30% rests with the top ten. Time point indicated: sample taken at primary tumor resection. The specimen comprised PBMCs, sampled at surgery. The sequence was collected from a female donor with early-stage non-small cell lung cancer. V and J are TRBV12-3 or TRBV12-4 and TRBJ2-7, with 10 nucleotides matching TRBD1. Here the CDR3 DNA reads TGTGCCAGCAGCCTCCGAGGACAGGGGGGCGAGCAGTACTTC. Residues: CASSLRGQGGEQYF.